Sequencing of this TCR beta chain was carried out in a study of blood T cells in healthy people across ages. The use of a sample-barcoded 5' primer and a J-beta primer mix characterized a second PCR of 7 to 11 cycles. TCRdb reprocessed the 5' RACE reads via MiXCR and lists one record per CDR3 protein. The data contain 750,000 to 950,000 distinct CDR3 sequences, about 55% of them singletons. Note on this clonotype: The antigen is unknown.

The CDR3 is 13 residues long. Trimming shortened V by 4 bases and J by 4 bases, and 10 bases separated the two germline ends. Study results and limitations: Roughly linearly, TCR beta diversity per million T cells fell as age increased.

The chain employs TRBV12-3 or TRBV12-4 and TRBJ2-5; D tentatively fits TRBD1 or TRBD2 (5 bases each). Sequenced material: blood. The receptor was isolated from a man at least 80 years old in good health. The CDR3 coding sequence is TGTGCCAGCAGTTCACCGGGACGAGAGACCCAGTACTTC. This translates into CASSSPGRETQYF.